Following are 13 T cell receptor beta chains from one sample sequenced in a study of CD8 T cells in Susac syndrome. An amount of RNA that ranged from roughly 0.45 to 1 ug was reverse transcribed with random hexamers. TCRdb passed the immunoSEQ multiplex PCR reads through MiXCR, listing each CDR3 protein once. This sample has 200,000 to 300,000 distinct CDR3 sequences, with almost 97% found just once. Specimen: CD4+ T cells from PBMCs. All receptors derive from a human donor with Susac syndrome.

The chain links TRBV28 to TRBJ2-1; TRBD1 aligns across 7 bases. Germline V gene lookup returns CDR1 MDHEN and CDR2 SYDVKM. This CDR3 spans 15 amino acids. V lost 3 bases to trimming and J lost 5 bases; unmatched junction nucleotides: 7. CDR3 in DNA: TGTGCCAGCAGTTTGTACGGGACAGACAACAATGAGCAGTTCTTC. As protein: CASSLYGTDNNEQFF. Looking up the rest from reference TRBV28 and TRBJ2-1 gives the full variable domain: DVKVTQSSRYLVKRTGEKVFLECVQDMDHENMFWYRQDPGLGLRLIYFSYDVKMKEKGDIPEGYSVSREKKERFSLILESASTNQTSMYLCASSLYGTDNNEQFFGPGTRLTVL.

The V call is TRBV20-1, the J call TRBJ1-5; D is uncertain. This CDR3 region has 12 residues. Trimming pared 3 bases from V and 2 bases from J, leaving 5 bases between. Germline V lookup: CDR1 DFQATT, CDR2 SNEGSKA (reference sequence). In nucleotides, the CDR3 is TGCAGTGCTAGTGAGGGCAATCAGCCCCAGCATTTT. It encodes CSASEGNQPQHF.

The chain employs TRBV25-1 and TRBJ2-1, with 8 bases lining up with TRBD2. Germline assignment: CDR1 MGHDK and CDR2 SYGVNS. This CDR3 comprises 15 residues. With 4 bases clipped from V and 4 bases from J, the junction kept 6 bases outside the gene matches. The CDR3 loop is CASSVTSGVYNEQFF. The CDR3 DNA sequence: TGTGCCAGCAGTGTCACTAGCGGAGTGTACAATGAGCAGTTCTTC.

The chain employs TRBV29-1 and TRBJ2-6; D is ambiguous. The V gene's germline CDR1 is SQVTM and CDR2 ANQGSEA. This CDR3 is 15 amino acids long. V lost 6 bases, J lost 0 bases, and 12 bases lay in between. The DNA of the CDR3 is TGCAGCGTGGATACGGCTTTCTCTGGGGCCAACGTCCTGACTTTC. Amino acids: CSVDTAFSGANVLTF.

The rearrangement joins TRBV30 to TRBJ2-2; a weak D match, TRBD1 (5 bases). The V and J ends lost 0 bases and 4 bases respectively, with 12 bases between them. The CDR3 spans 15 residues. CDR1 and CDR2 (germline): GTSNPN, SVGIG (reference sequence). The CDR3 loop reads CAWSVLAQGTGELFF. The CDR3 coding sequence is TGTGCCTGGAGTGTTTTAGCCCAGGGCACCGGGGAGCTGTTTTTT.

This chain uses TRBV4-1 with TRBJ1-2; perhaps TRBD1 as D (5 bases). Germline loops: CDR1 MGHRA, CDR2 YSYEKL. CDR3 length equals 15 residues. Trimming shortened V by 2 bases and J by 4 bases, and 14 bases separated the two germline ends. CDR3 sequence: CASSQRGTAGYGYTF. For the CDR3, the DNA is TGCGCCAGCAGCCAACGGGGGACTGCTGGCTATGGCTACACCTTC.

On this clonotype itself: Germline and junction disagree at one end, which may indicate a read error. The rearrangement joins TRBV19 to TRBJ1-2; no clear D. The CDR3 is made up of 13 amino acids. The germline CDR1 and CDR2 sequences are LNHDA and SQIVND (reference sequence). CDR3 nucleotide sequence: TGTGCCAGTAGAATAGGGATAAACTATGGCTACACCTTC. Translation: CASRIGINYGYTF.

In DNA, the CDR3 is TGTGCCTGGAGTGCCGGGACAGGGGGCATCGGCAATCAGCCCCAGCATTTT. It translates to CAWSAGTGGIGNQPQHF. The rearrangement joins TRBV30 to TRBJ1-5; 12 bases are shared with TRBD1. This CDR3 is built from 17 residues. The germline V gene encodes CDR1 GTSNPN and CDR2 SVGIG (reference sequence). V lost 1 base, J lost 2 bases, and 6 bases stayed unmatched.

The J gene is TRBJ2-2, the V gene TRBV29-1, with D perhaps matching TRBD1 (5 bases). Germline CDR1 reads SQVTM; CDR2 reads ANQGSEA. The CDR3 totals 12 residues. V shed 8 bases and J shed 7 bases, with 14 bases lying between them. CDR3: CSIRQIDGELFF. CDR3 DNA: TGCAGCATTCGACAGATAGACGGGGAGCTGTTTTTT.

This rearrangement joins TRBV6-1 to TRBJ1-2; D gene ambiguous. V lost 9 bases, J lost 7 bases, and 27 bases lay in between. The CDR3 covers 16 residues. Per germline, CDR1 MNHNS and CDR2 SASEGT. In DNA, the CDR3 is TGTGCCAGTTACTCCCCGCAGTTACTCGGCGAGAGTGGCTACACCTTC. Protein: CASYSPQLLGESGYTF.

Turning to this clonotype: A junction boundary mismatches the germline segment, possibly from a read error. The chain recombines TRBV20-1 with TRBJ1-2; 9 positions match TRBD1. CDR3 length: 16 residues. Germline V gives CDR1 DFQATT, CDR2 SNEGSKA (reference sequence). The CDR3 loop is CSAGARDRALSYDYTF. The CDR3, as DNA: TGCAGTGCCGGAGCCCGGGACAGGGCCCTCTCATATGACTACACCTTC.

The CDR3 nucleotides are TGCGCCAGCAGCTCTTCGACAGTTGTCTACGAGCAGTACTTC. Residues: CASSSSTVVYEQYF. The gene calls are TRBV5-1 and TRBJ2-7, with D tentatively TRBD1 (5 bases). Germline V CDR1 and CDR2: SGHRS, YFSETQ. The V end lost 3 bases, the J end lost 3 bases, and 13 bases lay between the germline ends. There are 14 residues in the CDR3.

The V call is TRBV18, the J call TRBJ2-2; TRBD1 is a possible D gene (6 bases). This CDR3 contains 15 residues. Trimming pared 6 bases from V and 4 bases from J, leaving 15 bases between. Germline V gives CDR1 KGHSH, CDR2 LQKENI. The CDR3 DNA is TGTGCCAGCTCTTGGACAGAAGTGGGCACCGGGGAGCTGTTTTTT. Translated: CASSWTEVGTGELFF.